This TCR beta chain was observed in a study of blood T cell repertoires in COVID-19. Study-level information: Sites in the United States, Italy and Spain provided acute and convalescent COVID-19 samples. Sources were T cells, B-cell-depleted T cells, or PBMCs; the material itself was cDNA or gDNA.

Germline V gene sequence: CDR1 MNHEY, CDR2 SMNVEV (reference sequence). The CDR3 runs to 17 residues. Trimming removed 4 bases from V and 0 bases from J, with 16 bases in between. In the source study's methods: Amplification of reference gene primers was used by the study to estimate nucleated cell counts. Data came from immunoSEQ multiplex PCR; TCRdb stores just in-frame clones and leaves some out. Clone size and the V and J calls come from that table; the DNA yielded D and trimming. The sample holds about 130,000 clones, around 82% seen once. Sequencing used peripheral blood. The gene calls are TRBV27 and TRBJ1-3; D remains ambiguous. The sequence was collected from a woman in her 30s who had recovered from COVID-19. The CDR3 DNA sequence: TGTGCCAGCAGTTCTGGACGGCGGGAGAGCTCTGGAAACACCATATATTTT. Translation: CASSSGRRESSGNTIYF.